The clone carrying this TCR beta chain has a handful of counts. The target antigen is unknown. This entry is derived from a study of graft-versus-host responses after intestinal transplantation. This CDR3 region has 15 residues. Trimming stripped 7 bases from V and 4 bases from J, with 16 bases between. Germline assignment: CDR1 SEHNR and CDR2 FQNEAQ (reference sequence). Here immunoSEQ multiplex PCR was the method, and the copy in TCRdb shows in-frame clones only, minus some. The sample shows roughly 93,000 clones, 85% to 95% of them seen only once. This receptor was obtained from a human donor who received an intestinal transplant. Sequenced here: unstimulated CD8+ T cells sorted from spleen or lymph node cells, sampled before intestinal transplant. This chain uses TRBV7-9 with TRBJ1-4; unclear D gene. CDR3 region: CASTPAVLNNEKLFF. As DNA, the CDR3 is TGTGCCAGCACCCCCGCTGTACTTAATAATGAAAAACTGTTTTTT.